Listed here are 7 T cell receptor beta chains from one sample, sequenced in a study of blood T cell repertoires in COVID-19. The data were produced by immunoSEQ multiplex PCR, yet TCRdb's version contains in-frame clones alone and is incomplete. In the table there are a few hundred thousand clones, 75% to 90% of which are singletons. The specimen was peripheral blood. Receptor source: a woman between 55 and 75 years old with acute or convalescent COVID-19.

The rearrangement links TRBV27 to TRBJ2-3, with unresolved D. CDR1 and CDR2 from the germline V gene are MNHEY and SMNVEV (reference sequence). Trimming removed 2 bases from V and 0 bases from J, with 9 bases in between. The CDR3 runs to 15 residues. The CDR3 region has the DNA TGTGCCAGCAGTTTACAGCGAGCTAGCACAGATACGCAGTATTTT. Protein: CASSLQRASTDTQYF.

This chain links TRBV7-2 with TRBJ2-5; 11 bases agree with TRBD2. Germline V lookup: CDR1 SGHTA, CDR2 FQGNSA. The V and J ends lost 4 bases and 14 bases, in that order; junction bases with no gene match: 3. This CDR3 has 11 amino acids. Here the CDR3 DNA reads TGTGCCAGCAGCTCCGGACTAGCGGGCTACTTC. Its protein is CASSSGLAGYF.

The chain uses TRBV6-5 and TRBJ1-2, with D possibly being TRBD1 (5 bases). The CDR3 totals 12 residues. V was trimmed by 6 bases and J by 3 bases, leaving 8 bases between them. CDR1 is MNHEY and CDR2 is SVGAGI in the germline V gene. CDR3 region: CASSDSHYGYTF. CDR3 sequence (DNA): TGTGCCAGCAGCGACAGCCACTATGGCTACACCTTC.

The V and J genes are TRBV5-5 and TRBJ2-7; D possibly corresponds to TRBD2 (6 bases). The V and J ends lost 4 bases and 3 bases respectively, with 8 bases between them. CDR3 length: 12 amino acids. The germline CDR1 and CDR2 sequences are SGHKS and YYEKEE (reference sequence). CDR3: CASSPGVYEQYF. The CDR3 nucleotides read TGTGCCAGCAGCCCGGGAGTCTACGAGCAGTACTTC.

This chain joins TRBV9 and TRBJ2-2; 7 bases agree with TRBD1. This CDR3 region has 16 residues. From germline, CDR1 is SGDLS and CDR2 YYNGEE. V dropped 2 bases and J dropped 0; count of bases not matched to a gene: 4. In DNA, the CDR3 is TGTGCCAGCAGCGTGCCGGGACAGCCGAACACCGGGGAGCTGTTTTTT. This translates into CASSVPGQPNTGELFF.

The J gene is TRBJ1-2, the V gene TRBV29-1; possible D gene TRBD1, 5 bases. Germline values: CDR1 SQVTM, CDR2 ANQGSEA. The germline V and J ends were trimmed by 0 bases and 7 bases, with 18 bases remaining between them. CDR3 length: 15 amino acids. The DNA for the CDR3 is TGCAGCGTTGAAGATAGGAATGGGGGGGTTCGTGGCTACACCTTC. Translating it yields CSVEDRNGGVRGYTF.

This chain connects TRBV5-1 to TRBJ2-2; 7 bases line up with TRBD1. CDR3 length: 14 residues. Germline V lookup: CDR1 SGHRS, CDR2 YFSETQ. V shed 0 bases and J 5 bases; nucleotides not matched to a gene: 1. CDR3 DNA: TGCGCCAGCAGCTTGGGACAGGGAACCGGGGAGCTGTTTTTT. This encodes CASSLGQGTGELFF. Supplemented by reference TRBV5-1 and TRBJ2-2, the full variable domain reads KAGVTQTPRYLIKTRGQQVTLSCSPISGHRSVSWYQQTPGQGLQFLFEYFSETQRNKGNFPGRFSGRQFSNSRSEMNVSTLELGDSALYLCASSLGQGTGELFFGEGSRLTVL.